This TCR beta chain stems from a study of cytomegalovirus exposure and HLA in healthy donors. PCR involved 60 Vbeta and 13 Jbeta primers. Clones were sequenced by immunoSEQ multiplex PCR, and TCRdb holds only the in-frame ones, with some missing. Here the sample spans 130,000 or so clones, around nine tenths being singletons. Sequenced: PBMCs. This TCR was recovered from a woman younger than 45 in good health and CMV-seronegative.

CDR3 sequence: CASMGRGYEQYF. The CDR3 DNA sequence: TGTGCCAGCATGGGCAGGGGCTACGAGCAGTACTTC. The chain recombines TRBV2 with TRBJ2-7; D perhaps matches TRBD1 (6 bases). This CDR3 comprises 12 residues. Germline CDR1 SNHLY, CDR2 FYNNEI. Trimming removed 7 bases from V and 3 bases from J, with 10 bases in between.